This T cell receptor (beta chain) is from a study of cytomegalovirus exposure and HLA in healthy donors. Study results and limitations: The study listed 150 to 200 cytomegalovirus-associated TCR beta chains.

Both 60 Vbeta primers and 13 Jbeta primers went into the PCR. In the authors' methods: An analysis that came later counted 77 million or so unique TCR beta chains, 9 million to 12 million shared. Clones were read by immunoSEQ multiplex PCR, and TCRdb kept only the in-frame ones, dropping some. The V and J calls and clone size come from that table; D and trimming were worked out from the DNA. The sample has around 150,000 clones, 79% seen once. Comment on this clone: Antigen unknown.

CDR1 and CDR2 (germline): SGHDN, FVKESK. The CDR3 length is 15 residues. V lost 1 base to trimming and J lost 1 base, with 10 bases between them. V usage is TRBV14 and J usage is TRBJ1-1; D uncertain. The sequenced material came from PBMCs. The origin of this receptor is a man aged 40-49 years in good health and CMV-seropositive. Here the CDR3 DNA reads TGTGCCAGCAGCCAAGTGCTGGCCCCGAACACTGAAGCTTTCTTT. Its protein product is CASSQVLAPNTEAFF.